The sequence of this TCR beta chain was determined in a study of CD8+ T cells in alopecia areata. Trimming left V 7 bases short and J 7 bases short, with 17 bases between. The CDR3 is made up of 15 amino acids. Germline CDR1 MNHEY, CDR2 SVGAGI. The sample's treatment: oral pan-JAK inhibitor, 5-10 mg twice daily. It was cDNA, reverse transcribed from extracted RNA, that served as the sequencing template. Some clones are missing from TCRdb's copy, which holds only in-frame ones; the method was immunoSEQ multiplex PCR. The top ten hold roughly 17% of the sample, which has some 170,000 clones, 50% to 75% seen once.

The specimen comprised CD4+ T cells sorted from blood, sampled at approximately week 60, from a patient treated with tofacitinib. The chain combines TRBV6-5 with TRBJ1-6; D call uncertain. The sequence came from a human donor with alopecia areata. CDR3 sequence reads: CASTNSVTGNSPLHF. The CDR3 DNA follows: TGTGCCAGCACCAACAGCGTAACCGGGAATTCACCCCTCCACTTT.